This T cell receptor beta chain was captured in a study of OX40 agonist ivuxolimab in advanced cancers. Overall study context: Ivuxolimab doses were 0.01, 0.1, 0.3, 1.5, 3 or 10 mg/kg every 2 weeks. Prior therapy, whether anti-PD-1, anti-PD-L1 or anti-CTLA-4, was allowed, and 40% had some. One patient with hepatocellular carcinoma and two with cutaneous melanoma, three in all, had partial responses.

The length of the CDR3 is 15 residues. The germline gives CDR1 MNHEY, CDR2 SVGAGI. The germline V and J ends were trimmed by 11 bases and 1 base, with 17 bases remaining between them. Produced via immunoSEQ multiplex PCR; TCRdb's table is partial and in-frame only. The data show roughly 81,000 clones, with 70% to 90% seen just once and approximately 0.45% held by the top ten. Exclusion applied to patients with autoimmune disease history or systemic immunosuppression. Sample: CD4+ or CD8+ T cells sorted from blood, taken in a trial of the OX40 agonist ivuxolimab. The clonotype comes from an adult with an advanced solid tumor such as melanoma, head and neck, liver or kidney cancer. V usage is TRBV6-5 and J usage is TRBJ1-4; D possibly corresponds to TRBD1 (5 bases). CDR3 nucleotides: TGTGCCGGAGGGACCAGACAGTTAACTAATGAAAAACTGTTTTTT. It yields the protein CAGGTRQLTNEKLFF.